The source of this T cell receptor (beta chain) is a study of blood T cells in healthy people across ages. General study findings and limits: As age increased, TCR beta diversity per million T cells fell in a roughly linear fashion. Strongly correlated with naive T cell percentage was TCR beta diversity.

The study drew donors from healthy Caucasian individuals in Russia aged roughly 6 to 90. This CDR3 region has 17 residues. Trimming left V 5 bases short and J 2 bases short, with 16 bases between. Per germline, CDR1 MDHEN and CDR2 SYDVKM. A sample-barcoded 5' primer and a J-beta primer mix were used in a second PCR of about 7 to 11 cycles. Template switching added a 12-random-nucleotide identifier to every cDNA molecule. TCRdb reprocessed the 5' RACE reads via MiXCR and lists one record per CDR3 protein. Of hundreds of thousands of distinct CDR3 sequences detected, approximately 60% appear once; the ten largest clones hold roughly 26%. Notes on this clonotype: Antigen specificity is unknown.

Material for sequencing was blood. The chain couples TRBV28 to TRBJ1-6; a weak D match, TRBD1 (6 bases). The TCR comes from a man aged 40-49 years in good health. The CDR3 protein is CASSAMGGATYNSPLHF. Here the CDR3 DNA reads TGTGCCAGCAGTGCCATGGGGGGGGCCACCTATAATTCACCCCTCCACTTT.